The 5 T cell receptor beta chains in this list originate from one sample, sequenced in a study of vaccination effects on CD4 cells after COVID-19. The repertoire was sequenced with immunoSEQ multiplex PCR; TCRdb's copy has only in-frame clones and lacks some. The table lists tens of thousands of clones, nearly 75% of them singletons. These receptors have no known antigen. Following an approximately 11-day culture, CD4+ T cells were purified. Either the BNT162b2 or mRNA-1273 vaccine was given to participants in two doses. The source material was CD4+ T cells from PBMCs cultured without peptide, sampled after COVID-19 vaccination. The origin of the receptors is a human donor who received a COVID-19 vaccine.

The CDR3 DNA reads TGTGCCAGCAGTGAAGGCGGACAGGGGATTTATAGCAATCAGCCCCAGCATTTT. The encoded protein is CASSEGGQGIYSNQPQHF. The chain is built from TRBV6-1 and TRBJ1-5; 9 nucleotides match TRBD1. J gave up 0 bases and V 1 base, and 7 bases lay outside the gene matches. Germline V gene lookup returns CDR1 MNHNS and CDR2 SASEGT. The CDR3 is 18 amino acids.

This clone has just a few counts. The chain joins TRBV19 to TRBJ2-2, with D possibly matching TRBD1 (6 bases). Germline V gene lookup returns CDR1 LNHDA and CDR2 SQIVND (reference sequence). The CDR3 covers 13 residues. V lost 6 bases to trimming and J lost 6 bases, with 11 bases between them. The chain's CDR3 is CASSSQGPGELFF. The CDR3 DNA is TGTGCCAGTAGCTCACAGGGTCCCGGGGAGCTGTTTTTT.

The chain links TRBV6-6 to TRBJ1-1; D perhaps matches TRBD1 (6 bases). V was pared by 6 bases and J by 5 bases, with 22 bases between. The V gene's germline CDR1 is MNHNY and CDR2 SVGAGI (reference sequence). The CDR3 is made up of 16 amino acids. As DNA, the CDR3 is TGTGCCAGCAGAAGATTTGGAGGGGAAGGGGGAACTGAAGCTTTCTTT. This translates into CASRRFGGEGGTEAFF.

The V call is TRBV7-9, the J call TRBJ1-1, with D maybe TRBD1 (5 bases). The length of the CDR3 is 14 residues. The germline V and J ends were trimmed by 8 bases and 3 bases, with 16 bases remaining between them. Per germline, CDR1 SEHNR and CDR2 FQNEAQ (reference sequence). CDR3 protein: CASPNQARDTEAFF. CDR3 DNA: TGTGCCAGCCCCAATCAAGCCAGGGACACTGAAGCTTTCTTT.

The CDR3 nucleotides read TGTGCCAGTAGCCCTAGACAGGGGGACTATGGCTACACCTTC. Protein sequence: CASSPRQGDYGYTF. This rearrangement joins TRBV19 to TRBJ1-2, with 9 bases matching TRBD1. This CDR3 is 14 amino acids long. Germline V gene data show CDR1 as LNHDA and CDR2 as SQIVND (reference sequence). Losses at the gene ends were 6 bases for V and 3 bases for J; bases not matched to a gene: 5.